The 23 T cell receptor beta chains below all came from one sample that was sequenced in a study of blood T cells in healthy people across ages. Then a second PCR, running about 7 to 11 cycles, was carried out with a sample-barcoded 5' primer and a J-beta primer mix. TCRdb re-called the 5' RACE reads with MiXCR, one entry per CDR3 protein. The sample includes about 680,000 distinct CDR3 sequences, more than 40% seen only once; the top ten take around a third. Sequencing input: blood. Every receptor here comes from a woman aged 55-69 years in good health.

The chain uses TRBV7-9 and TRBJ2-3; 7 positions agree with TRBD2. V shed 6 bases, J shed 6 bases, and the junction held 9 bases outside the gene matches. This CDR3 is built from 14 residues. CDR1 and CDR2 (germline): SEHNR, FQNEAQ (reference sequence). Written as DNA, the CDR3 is TGTGCCAGCAGTAACGTTAACGGGAGGGATACGCAGTATTTT. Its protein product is CASSNVNGRDTQYF.

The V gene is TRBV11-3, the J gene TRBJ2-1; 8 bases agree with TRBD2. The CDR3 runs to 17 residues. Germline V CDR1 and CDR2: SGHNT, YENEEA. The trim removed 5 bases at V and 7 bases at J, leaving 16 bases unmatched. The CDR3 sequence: CASSPQWSGRAKNEQFF. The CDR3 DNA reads TGTGCCAGCAGCCCCCAGTGGTCCGGGAGGGCTAAAAATGAGCAGTTCTTC.

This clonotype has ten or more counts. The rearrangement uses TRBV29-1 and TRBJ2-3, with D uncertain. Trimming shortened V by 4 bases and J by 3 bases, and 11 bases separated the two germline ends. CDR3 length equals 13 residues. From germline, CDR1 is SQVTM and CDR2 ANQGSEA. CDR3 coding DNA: TGCAGCGTTGCCCCGAGAAGTACAGATACGCAGTATTTT. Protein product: CSVAPRSTDTQYF.

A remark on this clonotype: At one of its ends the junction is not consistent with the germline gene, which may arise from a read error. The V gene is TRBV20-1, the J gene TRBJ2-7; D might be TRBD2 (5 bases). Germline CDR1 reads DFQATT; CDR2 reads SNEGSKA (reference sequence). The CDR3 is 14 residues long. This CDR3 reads CSAGNWAGSYEQYF. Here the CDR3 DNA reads TGCAGTGCCGGGAATTGGGCGGGCTCCTATGAGCAGTACTTC.

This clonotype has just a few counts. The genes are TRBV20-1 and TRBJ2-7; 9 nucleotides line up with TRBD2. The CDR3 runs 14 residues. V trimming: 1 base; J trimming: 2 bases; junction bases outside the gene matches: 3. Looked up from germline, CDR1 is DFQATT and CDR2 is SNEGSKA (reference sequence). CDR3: CSARGGRAAYEQYF. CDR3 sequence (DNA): TGCAGTGCTAGAGGCGGGAGGGCCGCCTACGAGCAGTACTTC.

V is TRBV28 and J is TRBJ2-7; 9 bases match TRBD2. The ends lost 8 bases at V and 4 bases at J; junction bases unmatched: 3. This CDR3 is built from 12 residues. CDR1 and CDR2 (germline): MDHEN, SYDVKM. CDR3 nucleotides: TGTGCCAGCTTCAGCGGGAGGTACGAGCAGTACTTC. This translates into CASFSGRYEQYF.

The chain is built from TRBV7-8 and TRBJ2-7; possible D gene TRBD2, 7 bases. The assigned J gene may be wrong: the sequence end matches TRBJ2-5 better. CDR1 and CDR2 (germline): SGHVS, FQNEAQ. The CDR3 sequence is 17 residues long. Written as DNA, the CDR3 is TGTGCCAGCATCCGTGCGGCCAGGGGAGGGAATGAAGAGACCCAGTACTTC. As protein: CASIRAARGGNEETQYF.

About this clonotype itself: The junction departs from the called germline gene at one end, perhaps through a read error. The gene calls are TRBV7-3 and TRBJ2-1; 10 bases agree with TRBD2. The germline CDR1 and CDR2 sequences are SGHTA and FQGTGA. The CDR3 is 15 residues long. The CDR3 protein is CAGSLTTSGTLQQFF. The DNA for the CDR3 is TGTGCCGGCAGCTTAACCACTAGCGGGACCTTACAGCAGTTCTTC.

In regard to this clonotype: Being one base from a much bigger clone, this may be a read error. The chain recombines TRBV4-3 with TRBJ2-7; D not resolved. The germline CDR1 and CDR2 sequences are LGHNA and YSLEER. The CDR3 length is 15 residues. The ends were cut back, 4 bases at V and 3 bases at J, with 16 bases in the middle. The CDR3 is CASSLSIQEGYEQYF. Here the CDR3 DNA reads TGCGCCAGCAGCCTTTCTATCCAGGAAGGCTACGAGCAGTACTTC.

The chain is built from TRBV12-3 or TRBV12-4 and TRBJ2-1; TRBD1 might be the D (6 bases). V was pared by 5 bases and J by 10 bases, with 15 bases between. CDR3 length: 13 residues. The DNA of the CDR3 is TGTGCCAGCAGTCCCTACAGGGCCTACGAGCAGTTCTTC. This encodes CASSPYRAYEQFF.

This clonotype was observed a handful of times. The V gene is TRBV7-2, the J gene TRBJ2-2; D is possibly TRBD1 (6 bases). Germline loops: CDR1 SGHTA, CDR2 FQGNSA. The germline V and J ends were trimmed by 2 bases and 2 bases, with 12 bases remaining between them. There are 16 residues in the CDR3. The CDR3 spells CASSLRPGDNTGELFF. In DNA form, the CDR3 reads TGTGCCAGCAGCTTAAGGCCAGGGGACAACACCGGGGAGCTGTTTTTT.

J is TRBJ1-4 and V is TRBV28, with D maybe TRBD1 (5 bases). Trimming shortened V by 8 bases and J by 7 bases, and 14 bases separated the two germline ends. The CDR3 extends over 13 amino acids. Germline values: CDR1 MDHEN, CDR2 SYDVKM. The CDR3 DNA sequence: TGTGCCAGCTACCGGGACCGACGTGAAAAACTGTTTTTT. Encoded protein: CASYRDRREKLFF.

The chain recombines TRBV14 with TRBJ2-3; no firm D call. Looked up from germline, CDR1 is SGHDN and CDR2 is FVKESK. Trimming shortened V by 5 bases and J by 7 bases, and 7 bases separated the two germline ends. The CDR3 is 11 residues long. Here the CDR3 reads CASSWANTQYF. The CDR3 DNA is TGTGCCAGCAGCTGGGCAAATACGCAGTATTTT.

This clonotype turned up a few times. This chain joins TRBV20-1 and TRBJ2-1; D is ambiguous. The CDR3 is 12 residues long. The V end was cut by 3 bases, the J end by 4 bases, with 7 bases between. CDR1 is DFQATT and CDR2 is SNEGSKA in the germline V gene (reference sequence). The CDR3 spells CSASDFYNEQFF. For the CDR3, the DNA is TGCAGTGCTAGCGATTTTTACAATGAGCAGTTCTTC.

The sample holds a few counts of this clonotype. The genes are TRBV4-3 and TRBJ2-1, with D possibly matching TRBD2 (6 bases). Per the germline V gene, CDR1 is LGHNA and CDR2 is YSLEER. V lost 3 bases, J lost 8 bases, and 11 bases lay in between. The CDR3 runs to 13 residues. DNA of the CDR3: TGCGCCAGCAGCCAGGAGGGGCGCCATGAGCAGTTCTTC. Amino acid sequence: CASSQEGRHEQFF.

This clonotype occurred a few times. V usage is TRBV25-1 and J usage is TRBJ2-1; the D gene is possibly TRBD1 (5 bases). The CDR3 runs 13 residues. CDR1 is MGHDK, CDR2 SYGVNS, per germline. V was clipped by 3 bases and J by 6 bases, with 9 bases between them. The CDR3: CASSELGVNEQFF. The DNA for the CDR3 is TGTGCCAGCAGTGAGTTAGGGGTCAATGAGCAGTTCTTC.

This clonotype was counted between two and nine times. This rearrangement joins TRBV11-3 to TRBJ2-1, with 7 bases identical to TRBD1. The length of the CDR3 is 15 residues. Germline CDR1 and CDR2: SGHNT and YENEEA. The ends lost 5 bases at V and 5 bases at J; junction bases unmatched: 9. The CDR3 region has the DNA TGTGCCAGCAGCCTACAGACAGGGATAAACAATGAGCAGTTCTTC. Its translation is CASSLQTGINNEQFF.

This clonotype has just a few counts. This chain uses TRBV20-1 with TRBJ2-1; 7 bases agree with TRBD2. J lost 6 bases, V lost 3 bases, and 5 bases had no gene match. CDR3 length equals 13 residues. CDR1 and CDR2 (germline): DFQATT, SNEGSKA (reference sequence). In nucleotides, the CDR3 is TGCAGTGCTAGGTGGACTAGTAGCAATGAGCAGTTCTTC. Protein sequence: CSARWTSSNEQFF.

The CDR3 nucleotides are TGTGCCACCCTGACAGGGAACTATGGCTACACCTTC. Amino acid sequence: CATLTGNYGYTF. The V call is TRBV6-5, the J call TRBJ1-2; TRBD1 matches 7 bases. The CDR3 consists of 12 residues. Germline loops: CDR1 MNHEY, CDR2 SVGAGI. Germline trimming cut 10 bases from V and 2 bases from J; bases unmatched to any gene: 4.

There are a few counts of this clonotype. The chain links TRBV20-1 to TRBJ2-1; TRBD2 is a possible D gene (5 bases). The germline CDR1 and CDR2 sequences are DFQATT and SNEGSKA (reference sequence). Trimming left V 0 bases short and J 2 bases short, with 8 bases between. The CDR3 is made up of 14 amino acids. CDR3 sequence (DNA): TGCAGTGCTAGAGAACCCGGGACCTACAATGAGCAGTTCTTC. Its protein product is CSAREPGTYNEQFF.

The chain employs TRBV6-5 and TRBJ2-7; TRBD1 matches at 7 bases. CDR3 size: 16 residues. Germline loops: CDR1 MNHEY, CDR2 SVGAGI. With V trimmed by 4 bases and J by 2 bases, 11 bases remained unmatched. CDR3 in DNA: TGTGCCAGCAGTTCCACTGGCACAGGGGCGACCTACGAGCAGTACTTC. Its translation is CASSSTGTGATYEQYF.

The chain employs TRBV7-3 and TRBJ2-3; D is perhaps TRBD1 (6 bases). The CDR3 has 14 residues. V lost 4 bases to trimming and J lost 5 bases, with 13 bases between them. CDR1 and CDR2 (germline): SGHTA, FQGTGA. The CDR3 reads CASSWGPLVDTQYF. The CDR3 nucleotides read TGTGCCAGCAGCTGGGGGCCACTGGTAGATACGCAGTATTTT.

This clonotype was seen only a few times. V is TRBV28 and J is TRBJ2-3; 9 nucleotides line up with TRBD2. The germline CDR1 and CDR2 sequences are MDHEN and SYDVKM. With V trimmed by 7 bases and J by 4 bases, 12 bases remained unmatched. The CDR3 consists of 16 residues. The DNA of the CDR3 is TGTGCCAGCACCTCTACGCGGGAGGGCCTAGCAGATACGCAGTATTTT. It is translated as CASTSTREGLADTQYF.